These 11 T cell receptor beta chains share one sample of origin, sequenced in a study of blood T cells in healthy people across ages. Alongside a J-beta primer mix, a sample-barcoded 5' primer served in a second PCR lasting about 6 to 11 cycles. TCRdb re-derived calls from the 5' RACE reads in MiXCR, one entry per CDR3 protein. The table has approximately 800,000 distinct CDR3 sequences, just over 55% seen once. The sample taken for sequencing was blood. The receptors originated from a man in his forties in good health.

This rearrangement joins TRBV5-4 to TRBJ1-2, with D unresolved. V shed 4 bases and J shed 2 bases, with 12 bases lying between them. CDR3 size: 14 residues. The V gene's germline CDR1 is SGHNT and CDR2 YYREEE (reference sequence). The CDR3 DNA reads TGTGCCAGCAGCGTGGCTCTACAAAACTATGGCTACACCTTC. It translates to CASSVALQNYGYTF.

This clonotype has only a few counts. This chain joins TRBV7-3 and TRBJ2-1; TRBD2 agrees at 14 bases. The CDR3 runs 15 residues. Per germline, CDR1 SGHTA and CDR2 FQGTGA. V dropped 5 bases and J dropped 3; count of bases not matched to a gene: 0. CDR3 sequence: CASSGTSGSYNEQFF. The DNA of the CDR3 is TGTGCCAGCAGCGGGACTAGCGGGAGCTACAATGAGCAGTTCTTC.

The rearrangement uses TRBV20-1 and TRBJ2-3; D remains ambiguous. Germline V lookup: CDR1 DFQATT, CDR2 SNEGSKA (reference sequence). The V and J ends lost 6 bases and 2 bases respectively, with 9 bases between them. The CDR3 length is 12 residues. This CDR3 is CSALLATDTQYF. The CDR3, as DNA: TGCAGTGCGCTCCTCGCCACAGATACGCAGTATTTT.

The genes are TRBV20-1 and TRBJ2-3; possible D gene TRBD1, 6 bases. The V and J ends lost 5 bases and 2 bases respectively, with 14 bases between them. The length of the CDR3 is 14 residues. In germline, CDR1 is DFQATT, CDR2 SNEGSKA (reference sequence). CDR3 sequence reads: CSAGGHLNTDTQYF. The CDR3 DNA follows: TGCAGTGCTGGGGGACATCTGAACACAGATACGCAGTATTTT.

CDR3 bases: TGCGCCAGCAGCTTGGCCGCAAGGTTGGGGACTGAGGAGCAGTTCTTC. The encoded protein is CASSLAARLGTEEQFF. The chain uses TRBV5-1 and TRBJ2-1; weak D call: TRBD2 (6 bases). This CDR3 region has 16 residues. V was shortened by 0 bases and J by 10 bases, with 20 bases between the two germline ends. Germline V gives CDR1 SGHRS, CDR2 YFSETQ. The whole variable domain, filled in from reference TRBV5-1 and TRBJ2-1, reads KAGVTQTPRYLIKTRGQQVTLSCSPISGHRSVSWYQQTPGQGLQFLFEYFSETQRNKGNFPGRFSGRQFSNSRSEMNVSTLELGDSALYLCASSLAARLGTEEQFFGPGTRLTVL.

This sequence joins TRBV28 and TRBJ2-2; 10 nucleotides agree with TRBD1. The V segment lost 3 bases and the J segment 5 bases; nucleotides outside the gene matches: 6. Germline V CDR1 and CDR2: MDHEN, SYDVKM. The CDR3 covers 16 residues. The CDR3 region is CASSFWDRGQTGELFF. The CDR3, as DNA: TGTGCCAGCAGTTTTTGGGACAGGGGACAGACCGGGGAGCTGTTTTTT.

As concerns this clonotype: This may be a read error: a much more frequent sequence differs by one nucleotide. The chain links TRBV11-2 to TRBJ1-2; no definite D call. V lost 0 bases, J lost 4 bases, and 9 bases lay in between. Germline lookup yields CDR1 SGHAT and CDR2 FQNNGV. CDR3 length: 14 amino acids. In DNA form, the CDR3 reads TGTGCCAGCAGCTTAGACGGCGACGGCTATGGCTACACCTTC. Translation: CASSLDGDGYGYTF. The entire variable domain, with the rest obtained from reference TRBV11-2 and TRBJ1-2, is as follows: EAGVAQSPRYKIIEKRQSVAFWCNPISGHATLYWYQQILGQGPKLLIQFQNNGVVDDSQLPKDRFSAERLKGVDSTLKIQPAKLEDSAVYLCASSLDGDGYGYTFGSGTRLTVV.

The gene calls are TRBV13 and TRBJ1-6; D ambiguous. Per germline, CDR1 PRHDT and CDR2 FYEKMQ (reference sequence). CDR3 length equals 16 residues. V lost 1 base to trimming and J lost 3 bases, with 10 bases between them. In nucleotides, the CDR3 is TGTGCCAGCAGCTTAGAGAGGGAAAACTATAATTCACCCCTCCACTTT. Translating gives CASSLERENYNSPLHF. The entire variable domain, with the rest obtained from reference TRBV13 and TRBJ1-6, is as follows: AAGVIQSPRHLIKEKRETATLKCYPIPRHDTVYWYQQGPGQDPQFLISFYEKMQSDKGSIPDRFSAQQFSDYHSELNMSSLELGDSALYFCASSLERENYNSPLHFGNGTRLTVT.

The gene calls are TRBV28 and TRBJ1-2; D is undetermined. Germline loops: CDR1 MDHEN, CDR2 SYDVKM. The CDR3 contains 12 residues. V was shortened by 4 bases and J by 0 bases, with 3 bases between the two germline ends. CDR3 region: CASSWTNYGYTF. As DNA, the CDR3 is TGTGCCAGCAGTTGGACTAACTATGGCTACACCTTC.

This rearrangement joins TRBV11-2 to TRBJ2-4; D call uncertain. Trimming removed 1 base at V and 8 bases at J, with 9 bases between. The germline CDR1 and CDR2 sequences are SGHAT and FQNNGV. The CDR3 spans 13 residues. CDR3 amino acids: CASSLVGVDIQYF. The CDR3 DNA reads as TGTGCCAGCAGCTTAGTTGGGGTGGACATTCAGTACTTC.

The chain is built from TRBV5-6 and TRBJ1-1; TRBD1 might be the D (5 bases). Trimming shortened V by 2 bases and J by 1 base, and 27 bases separated the two germline ends. The CDR3 spans 20 residues. CDR1 is SGHDT, CDR2 YYEEEE, per germline. The CDR3 spells CASSFSPKRREGTKNTEAFF. In DNA, the CDR3 is TGTGCCAGCAGCTTCTCCCCGAAGCGCAGGGAAGGAACAAAGAACACTGAAGCTTTCTTT.